One sample yielded the 3 T cell receptor beta chains listed below, sequenced in a study of CD8 T cells in Susac syndrome. RNA was extracted with the RNeasy kit, and a quantity of about 0.5 to 1 ug was reverse transcribed using random hexamers. MiXCR was run by TCRdb on the immunoSEQ multiplex PCR reads, yielding one entry per CDR3 protein. The repertoire includes about 69,000 distinct CDR3 sequences, just under 95% of them detected once, and approximately 0.25% sits in the top ten. The specimen was CD8+ T cells from PBMCs. The receptor source for this set is a human donor in good health.

V usage is TRBV9 and J usage is TRBJ2-3; TRBD2 agrees at 7 bases. Germline CDR1 SGDLS, CDR2 YYNGEE. The V gene end was trimmed by 3 bases and the J gene end by 6 bases; junction bases not matched to a gene: 7. This CDR3 has 14 amino acids. CDR3 region: CASSDSSGEDTQYF. CDR3 nucleotide sequence: TGTGCCAGCAGCGATTCTAGCGGTGAGGATACGCAGTATTTT.

V gene TRBV13 combines with J gene TRBJ2-7; 8 positions agree with TRBD1. From germline, CDR1 is PRHDT and CDR2 FYEKMQ (reference sequence). The CDR3 covers 13 residues. With V trimmed by 8 bases and J by 4 bases, 7 bases remained unmatched. In nucleotides, the CDR3 is TGTGCCAGCGGCGGCAGGGGGCGATACGAGCAGTACGTC. The encoded protein is CASGGRGRYEQYV.

V and J are TRBV30 and TRBJ1-2, with D possibly matching TRBD1 (6 bases). This CDR3 has 15 amino acids. Germline CDR1 reads GTSNPN; CDR2 reads SVGIG (reference sequence). The V and J ends lost 2 bases and 3 bases respectively, with 16 bases between them. CDR3 amino acids: CAWSFRDNYDYGYTF. The CDR3 bases are TGTGCCTGGAGTTTCCGGGACAACTACGACTATGGCTACACCTTC.